These T cell receptor beta chains were read from a single sample in a study of T cell responses to AZD1222 COVID-19 vaccine. Method: immunoSEQ multiplex PCR; TCRdb's copy keeps in-frame clones and lacks some. Of about 170,000 clones listed, more than 90% were seen once; the top ten hold 1.6%. The sequenced sample was peripheral blood, obtained on day 0 of AZD1222 vaccination. The source of these receptors is an adult in good health. The CDR3 runs from the conserved cysteine through the conserved F or W. The D gene is left open where the match is weak. The size of a clone is reported for some rows only, either as once, few or many, or as a class for expanded clones.

TRBD2,-,TRBJ2-3,TRBV7-9,CAIHLGLRGGTQYF,TGTGCCATCCACTTGGGACTTCGGGGGGGTACGCAGTATTTT
-,-,TRBJ1-2,TRBV6-5,CASSYSVGGAVAGYTF,TGTGCCAGCAGTTACTCGGTCGGGGGCGCGGTAGCTGGCTACACCTTC
-,-,TRBJ2-6,TRBV19,CASRIQAGANVLTF,TGTGCCAGTAGGATACAGGCTGGGGCCAACGTCCTGACTTTC
-,-,TRBJ2-1,TRBV18,CASSPRGNRNEQFF,TGTGCCAGCTCACCACGGGGTAATAGGAATGAGCAGTTCTTC
-,-,TRBJ2-7,TRBV10-3,CAISEGGRAYEQYF,TGTGCCATCAGTGAGGGGGGCAGAGCCTACGAGCAGTACTTC
-,-,TRBJ2-7,TRBV2,CASAHLSEQYF,TGTGCCAGCGCTCATCTCTCCGAGCAGTACTTC
TRBD2,-,TRBJ2-5,TRBV7-2,CASSFSGAQETQYF,TGTGCCAGCAGCTTTAGCGGGGCGCAAGAGACCCAGTACTTC
TRBD2,-,TRBJ2-1,TRBV19,CASSKAGLAVNEQFF,TGTGCCAGTAGTAAGGCGGGACTAGCGGTGAATGAGCAGTTCTTC
TRBD1,-,TRBJ1-2,TRBV10-3,CAISWTGKRIYGYTF,TGTGCCATCAGTTGGACAGGGAAGAGGATCTATGGCTACACCTTC
TRBD1,once,TRBJ2-7,TRBV6-5,CASTTDRAGNEQYF,TGTGCCAGCACAACCGACAGGGCGGGCAACGAGCAGTACTTC
-,-,TRBJ2-1,TRBV4-1,CASSQAHLDRMVYNEQFF,TGCGCCAGCAGCCAAGCCCACCTAGACAGGATGGTCTACAATGAGCAGTTCTTC
TRBD2,-,TRBJ2-1,TRBV6-2/TRBV6-3,CASSYRLAGYNEQFF,TGTGCCAGCAGTTACCGACTAGCGGGATACAATGAGCAGTTCTTC
-,-,TRBJ1-5,TRBV2,CASGAEYSNQPQHF,TGTGCCTCAGGGGCAGAGTATAGCAATCAGCCCCAGCATTTT
TRBD2,-,TRBJ2-3,TRBV24-1,CATSDRQTSGFSTDTQYF,TGTGCCACCAGTGACCGACAGACTAGCGGATTTAGCACAGATACGCAGTATTTT
TRBD2,-,TRBJ2-7,TRBV7-9,CASSSGLASGRGEQYF,TGTGCCAGCAGTTCCGGTTTGGCTAGCGGGAGAGGCGAGCAGTACTTC
-,-,TRBJ1-1,TRBV5-1,CASSQGGLDTEAFF,TGCGCCAGCAGCCAGGGCGGTTTGGACACTGAAGCTTTCTTT
-,-,TRBJ1-2,TRBV12-3/TRBV12-4,CASSTTGPYGYTF,TGTGCCAGCAGCACCACTGGACCCTATGGCTACACCTTC
TRBD1,-,TRBJ2-3,TRBV6-5,CASRRTGGSTDTQYF,TGTGCCAGCAGAAGGACAGGGGGGAGCACAGATACGCAGTATTTT
-,-,TRBJ1-1,TRBV12-3/TRBV12-4,CASSSGGNTEAFF,TGTGCCAGCAGTTCGGGGGGGAACACTGAAGCTTTCTTT
-,-,TRBJ2-1,TRBV7-7,CASSLAGTNEQFF,TGTGCTAGCAGCTTAGCTGGAACTAATGAGCAGTTCTTC
-,-,TRBJ2-1,TRBV9,CASSVREDRPFF,TGTGCCAGCAGCGTACGGGAGGACAGGCCATTCTTC
-,-,TRBJ2-7,TRBV21-1,CASSKAPPGQEYEQYF,TGTGCCAGCAGCAAAGCGCCCCCGGGACAGGAGTACGAGCAGTACTTC
-,-,TRBJ2-7,TRBV2,CASSDPGDGSYEQYF,TGTGCCAGCAGTGACCCAGGGGACGGCTCCTACGAGCAGTACTTC
-,-,TRBJ2-3,TRBV18,CASSPSGADTQYF,TGTGCCAGCTCACCATCAGGGGCAGATACGCAGTATTTT
-,once,TRBJ2-4,TRBV19,CASSGFDIQYF,TGTGCCAGCTCAGGGTTCGACATTCAGTACTTC
TRBD2,-,TRBJ2-1,TRBV7-3,CASSPLAGPYNEQFF,TGTGCCAGCAGCCCTCTAGCGGGCCCCTACAATGAGCAGTTCTTC
TRBD2,-,TRBJ2-1,TRBV9,CASGGLAGASTYNEQFF,TGTGCCAGCGGGGGACTAGCGGGAGCGAGTACCTACAATGAGCAGTTCTTC
-,once,TRBJ1-5,TRBV20-1,CSASGGGYSNQPQHF,TGCAGTGCTAGTGGGGGAGGCTATAGCAATCAGCCCCAGCATTTT
-,-,TRBJ1-4,TRBV9,CASNLGGANEKLFF,TGTGCCAGCAACTTGGGCGGTGCAAATGAAAAACTGTTTTTT
-,-,TRBJ1-1,TRBV29-1,CSVEVRLSNTEAFF,TGCAGCGTTGAAGTTCGGCTGTCGAACACTGAAGCTTTCTTT
-,-,TRBJ2-2,TRBV28,CASRPPKGNTGELFF,TGTGCCAGCAGGCCTCCTAAGGGGAACACCGGGGAGCTGTTTTTT
-,-,TRBJ2-7,TRBV23-1,CASSLDRSYEQYF,TGCGCCAGCAGCCTAGACAGGTCCTACGAGCAGTACTTC
TRBD1,-,TRBJ1-2,TRBV18,CASSPGTGDPYGYTF,TGTGCCAGCTCACCCGGGACAGGGGATCCCTATGGCTACACCTTC
-,-,TRBJ2-2,TRBV28,CAIQGNTGELFF,TGTGCCATCCAGGGTAACACCGGGGAGCTGTTTTTT
TRBD1,-,TRBJ2-3,TRBV10-3,CAVGTGELDTQYF,TGTGCCGTCGGGACAGGGGAGTTAGATACGCAGTATTTT
TRBD1,-,TRBJ2-1,TRBV5-1,CASSLGDRGFGEQFF,TGCGCCAGCAGCTTGGGGGACAGGGGTTTTGGTGAGCAGTTCTTC
-,-,TRBJ1-5,TRBV15,CATSRDYQPQHF,TGTGCCACCAGCAGAGACTATCAGCCCCAGCATTTT
TRBD2,-,TRBJ2-1,TRBV6-5,CASSYAGEWNEQFF,TGTGCCAGCAGTTACGCGGGAGAGTGGAATGAGCAGTTCTTC
-,-,TRBJ1-5,TRBV6-1,CASSEGEGNQPQHF,TGTGCCAGCAGTGAAGGTGAAGGCAATCAGCCCCAGCATTTT
-,-,TRBJ1-1,TRBV6-5,CASSSRAVGDTEAFF,TGTGCCAGCAGTTCGAGGGCAGTCGGCGACACTGAAGCTTTCTTT
TRBD2,-,TRBJ2-5,TRBV6-5,CASSYRRGGETQYF,TGTGCCAGCAGCTACAGGAGGGGAGGGGAGACCCAGTACTTC
-,once,TRBJ1-2,TRBV7-9,CASSLGGLVGTGYTF,TGTGCCAGCAGCTTAGGGGGGCTCGTAGGGACTGGCTACACCTTC
-,-,TRBJ1-1,TRBV29-1,CSVNFSGNRRRNTEAFF,TGCAGCGTTAATTTCTCGGGCAACAGGAGAAGGAACACTGAAGCTTTCTTT
-,-,TRBJ1-4,TRBV6-5,CASSYTPTNEKLFF,TGTGCCAGCAGTTACACGCCAACTAATGAAAAACTGTTTTTT
-,-,TRBJ1-2,TRBV6-5,CASSYGQFGHGYTF,TGTGCCAGCAGTTACGGGCAGTTCGGTCATGGCTACACCTTC
TRBD1,-,TRBJ2-1,TRBV11-2,CASSRSHGTVTNEQFF,TGTGCCAGCAGCCGGAGCCACGGGACAGTGACCAATGAGCAGTTCTTC
-,-,TRBJ2-3,TRBV7-6,CASSLMSTDTQYF,TGTGCCAGCAGCTTAATGAGCACAGATACGCAGTATTTT
TRBD1,few,TRBJ1-1,TRBV7-2,CASSLAVGTGMNTEAFF,TGTGCCAGCAGCTTAGCTGTGGGGACAGGTATGAACACTGAAGCTTTCTTT
-,-,TRBJ1-6,TRBV12-3/TRBV12-4,CASSLVGKSPLHF,TGTGCCAGCAGTTTAGTCGGTAAATCACCCCTCCACTTT
TRBD1,-,TRBJ1-2,TRBV29-1,CSYRQGSYGYTF,TGCAGCTACCGACAGGGAAGCTATGGCTACACCTTC
TRBD2,-,TRBJ2-1,TRBV19,CASSMGTSGSNEQFF,TGTGCCAGTAGTATGGGGACTAGCGGTTCCAATGAGCAGTTCTTC